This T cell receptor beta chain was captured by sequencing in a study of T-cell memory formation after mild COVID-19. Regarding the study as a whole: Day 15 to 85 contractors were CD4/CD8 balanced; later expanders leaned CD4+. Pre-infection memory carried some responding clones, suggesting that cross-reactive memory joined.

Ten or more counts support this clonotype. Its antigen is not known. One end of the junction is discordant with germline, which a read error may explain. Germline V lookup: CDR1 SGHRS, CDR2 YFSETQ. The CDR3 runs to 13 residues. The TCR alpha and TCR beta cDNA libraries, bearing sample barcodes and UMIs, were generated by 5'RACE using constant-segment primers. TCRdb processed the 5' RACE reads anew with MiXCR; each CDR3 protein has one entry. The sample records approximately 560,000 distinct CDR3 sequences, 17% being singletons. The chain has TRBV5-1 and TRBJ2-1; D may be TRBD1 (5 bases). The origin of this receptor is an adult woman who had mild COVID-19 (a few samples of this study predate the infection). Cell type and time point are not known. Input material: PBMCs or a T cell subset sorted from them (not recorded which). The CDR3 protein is CASSSPPGNEQFF. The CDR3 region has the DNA TGTGCCAGCAGTTCACCCCCAGGGAATGAGCAGTTCTTC.